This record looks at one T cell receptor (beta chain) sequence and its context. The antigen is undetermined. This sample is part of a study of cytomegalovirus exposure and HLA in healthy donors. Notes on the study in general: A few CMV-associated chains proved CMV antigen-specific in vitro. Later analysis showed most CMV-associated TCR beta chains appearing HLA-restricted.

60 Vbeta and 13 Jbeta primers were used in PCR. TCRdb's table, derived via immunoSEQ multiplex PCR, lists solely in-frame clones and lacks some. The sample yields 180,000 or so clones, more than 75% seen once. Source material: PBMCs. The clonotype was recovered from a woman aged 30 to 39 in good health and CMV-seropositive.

The CDR3 here is CASSDRGAGGRDTQYF. DNA for the CDR3: TGTGCCAGCAGCGACCGGGGTGCGGGGGGGCGGGATACGCAGTATTTT. The chain has TRBV7-9 and TRBJ2-3; 9 nucleotides agree with TRBD2. Germline loops: CDR1 SEHNR, CDR2 FQNEAQ (reference sequence). The CDR3 loop spans 16 amino acids. Trimming took 5 bases from V and 6 from J; bases not matched to a gene: 12.